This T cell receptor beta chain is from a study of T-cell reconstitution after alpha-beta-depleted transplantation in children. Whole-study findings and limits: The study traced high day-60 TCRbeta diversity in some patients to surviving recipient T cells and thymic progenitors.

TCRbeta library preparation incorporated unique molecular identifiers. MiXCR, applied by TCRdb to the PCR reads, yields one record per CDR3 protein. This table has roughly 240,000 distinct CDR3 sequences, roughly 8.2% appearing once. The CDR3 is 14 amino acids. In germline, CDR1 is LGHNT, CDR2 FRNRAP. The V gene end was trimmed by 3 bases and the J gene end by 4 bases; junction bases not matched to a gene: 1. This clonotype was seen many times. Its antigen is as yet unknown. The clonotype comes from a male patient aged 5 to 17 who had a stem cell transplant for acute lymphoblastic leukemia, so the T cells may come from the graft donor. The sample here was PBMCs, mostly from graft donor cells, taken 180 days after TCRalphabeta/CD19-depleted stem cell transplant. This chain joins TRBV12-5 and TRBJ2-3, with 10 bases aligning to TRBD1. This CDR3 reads CASGLGQGADTQYF. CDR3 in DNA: TGTGCTAGTGGTTTAGGACAGGGGGCAGATACGCAGTATTTT.